The present entry profiles one T cell receptor (beta chain) with its context. The record originates from a study of cytomegalovirus exposure and HLA in healthy donors. Measured with immunoSEQ multiplex PCR; TCRdb has only the in-frame clones, and not every one. The sample lists approximately 180,000 clones; around nine tenths were seen once. Losses at the gene ends were 7 bases for V and 2 bases for J; bases not matched to a gene: 6. The CDR3 has 13 amino acids. CDR1 is SQVTM, CDR2 ANQGSEA, per germline. The sample taken for sequencing was PBMCs. The source of this sequence is a woman aged 25 to 39 in good health and CMV-seronegative. This chain joins TRBV29-1 and TRBJ2-5; 8 bases fit TRBD1. Written as DNA, the CDR3 is TGCAGCGCGATCCGGGACAGGCAAGAGACCCAGTACTTC. Its protein is CSAIRDRQETQYF.